The clone carrying this TCR beta chain was counted ten times or more. Its antigen is as yet unknown. Germline CDR1 is MNHEY and CDR2 is SMNVEV (reference sequence). The length of the CDR3 is 14 residues. V lost 6 bases, J lost 0 bases, and 9 bases lay in between. TCRdb processed the 5' RACE reads anew with MiXCR; each CDR3 protein has one entry. The sample shows some 240,000 distinct CDR3 sequences, around 6.6% of them seen only once. This record belongs to a study of CD8 T cells in ankylosing spondylitis. Study findings and constraints: Ankylosing spondylitis blood appeared to carry a characteristic TCR beta motif of roughly 8 highly homologous variants. Before this, some motif variants had been reported in reactive arthritis synovial fluid and blood.

The sequenced sample was blood, either unsorted or a sorted T cell fraction (not recorded which). This TCR derives from a male donor with ankylosing spondylitis. This chain connects TRBV27 to TRBJ2-1; D remains unclear. In nucleotides, the CDR3 is TGTGCCAGCAGCGACGGTAGCTCCTACAATGAGCAGTTCTTC. Translation: CASSDGSSYNEQFF.